This record looks at one TCR beta chain sequence and its context. Its antigen is undetermined. The germline gene is not matched at one end of the junction; a read error may be the cause. The germline CDR1 and CDR2 sequences are MDHEN and SYDVKM. The CDR3 runs 13 residues. This sample's RNA came from whole unsorted tissue. This sample was taken from a study of tumor and adjacent non-tumor tissue in lung cancer. Turning to the study itself: Histology: about a dozen adenocarcinoma, a couple of squamous cell carcinoma, 1 small cell lung cancer. Samples averaged about 4.17 million productive TCRbeta reads each.

The library came from three nested PCR rounds adapted from ARM-PCR protocols. From the multiplex PCR reads, TCRdb called clonotypes with MiXCR, one entry per CDR3 protein. The repertoire has 77,000 or so distinct CDR3 sequences, 60% to 85% of them found once; the top ten carry roughly 12%. Study results and caveats: Tumor repertoires had a smaller top 100 clone share than normal lung.

The clonotype comes from a woman aged 45 to 65 with non-small cell lung cancer. The specimen was lung tumor tissue. The chain uses TRBV28 and TRBJ2-7; 10 bases line up with TRBD1. The CDR3 here is CASSPGTGVEHYF. The CDR3 DNA reads as TGTGCAAGCAGTCCCGGGACAGGGGTCGAGCACTACTTC.